These 18 T cell receptor beta chains came from one sample sequenced in a study of Ad26.COV2.S vaccination and SARS-CoV-2 variants. Some clones are missing from TCRdb's copy, which holds only in-frame ones; the method was immunoSEQ multiplex PCR. The sample has a few hundred thousand clones; about 88% are singletons. Treatment reported: around 19 received Ad26.COV2.S at low or high dose, single or two shots; five or six received placebo; per-sample allocation not given. Material that was analyzed had been drawn on day 63 after the first vaccine or placebo injection. The sample in question was peripheral blood, obtained in a trial of Ad26.COV2.S vaccine versus placebo. The receptors shown here come from a person aged 18-60 years who received the Ad26.COV2.S COVID-19 vaccine or a placebo.

In its sample, this clone was seen a few times. V is TRBV19 and J is TRBJ1-5; 7 nucleotides align to TRBD1. V dropped 0 bases and J dropped 4; count of bases not matched to a gene: 12. The germline V gene encodes CDR1 LNHDA and CDR2 SQIVND (reference sequence). The CDR3 totals 18 residues. The CDR3 DNA is TGTGCCAGTAGTATAGATCGACAGGAGGGGGCTTGGAATCAGCCCCAGCATTTT. It specifies CASSIDRQEGAWNQPQHF.

The chain has TRBV27 and TRBJ2-7; 10 nucleotides match TRBD1. Looked up from germline, CDR1 is MNHEY and CDR2 is SMNVEV (reference sequence). The CDR3 has 12 amino acids. The V segment lost 9 bases and the J segment 5 bases; nucleotides outside the gene matches: 4. CDR3 in DNA: TGTGCCAGTGGGACAGGGGCCGACGAGCAGTACTTC. Translated, it gives CASGTGADEQYF.

This clone was observed a single time. The rearrangement links TRBV11-2 to TRBJ2-1; 12 positions agree with TRBD2. V was pared by 3 bases and J by 8 bases, with 8 bases of the junction left unmatched. This CDR3 has 16 residues. Germline CDR1 is SGHAT and CDR2 is FQNNGV. The CDR3 here is CASSLTSGGRRDEQFF. CDR3 DNA: TGTGCCAGCAGCTTGACTAGCGGGGGACGACGGGATGAGCAGTTCTTC.

This chain uses TRBV13 with TRBJ2-1; 10 bases line up with TRBD2. The J segment lost 4 bases and the V segment lost 3 bases, leaving 6 bases of the junction unmatched. The CDR3 has 16 amino acids. CDR1 is PRHDT, CDR2 FYEKMQ, per germline (reference sequence). The CDR3 spells CASSFQLAGVYNEQFF. CDR3 in DNA: TGTGCCAGCAGCTTCCAGCTAGCGGGAGTGTACAATGAGCAGTTCTTC.

J is TRBJ1-2 and V is TRBV3-1 (or the pseudogene TRBV3-2); TRBD1 matches 9 bases. Germline assignment: CDR1 LGHDT and CDR2 YNNKEL (reference sequence). CDR3 size: 15 residues. The ends lost 4 bases at V and 8 bases at J; junction bases unmatched: 11. This chain's CDR3 is CASSPWDRDSQGYTF. CDR3 DNA sequence: TGTGCCAGCAGCCCATGGGACAGGGACTCACAAGGCTACACCTTC.

V is TRBV2 and J is TRBJ2-2, with 8 bases that match TRBD1. The CDR3 runs to 15 residues. Per germline, CDR1 SNHLY and CDR2 FYNNEI. With V trimmed by 6 bases and J by 1 base, 4 bases remained unmatched. CDR3 amino acids: CASRLRGLNTGELFF. CDR3 DNA: TGTGCCAGCAGGCTCAGGGGGCTGAACACCGGGGAGCTGTTTTTT.

A note on this clone: Other DNA sequences of this sample code for an identical CDR3. V and J are TRBV5-1 and TRBJ2-2, with D uncertain. Germline assignment: CDR1 SGHRS and CDR2 YFSETQ. V was pared by 4 bases and J by 1 base, with 8 bases between. The CDR3 consists of 14 residues. CDR3 sequence reads: CASSVGMNTGELFF. CDR3 in DNA: TGCGCCAGCAGCGTAGGGATGAACACCGGGGAGCTGTTTTTT.

The chain links TRBV6-5 to TRBJ1-2, with D perhaps TRBD1 (6 bases). The CDR3 is 12 amino acids. Germline CDR1 and CDR2: MNHEY and SVGAGI. The V gene lost 10 bases and the J gene lost 5 bases, with 14 bases spanning the gap. The CDR3 region is CAIEGTWYGYTF. CDR3 DNA: TGTGCCATAGAGGGGACATGGTATGGCTACACCTTC.

The J gene is TRBJ2-7, the V gene TRBV28; 10 bases are a match to TRBD2. Germline V gives CDR1 MDHEN, CDR2 SYDVKM. This CDR3 comprises 14 residues. Trimming removed 4 bases from V and 2 bases from J; junction bases left unmatched: 2. Here the CDR3 DNA reads TGTGCCAGCAGTTCAGCGGGAGGGGCCTACGAGCAGTACTTC. The encoded protein is CASSSAGGAYEQYF.

This rearrangement joins TRBV5-1 to TRBJ2-2; 7 nucleotides match TRBD2. The CDR3 runs 16 residues. V shed 6 bases, J shed 0 bases, and the junction held 8 bases outside the gene matches. The germline gives CDR1 SGHRS, CDR2 YFSETQ. The DNA of the CDR3 is TGCGCCAGCACTAATGATCGGGGGGCGAACACCGGGGAGCTGTTTTTT. This codes for CASTNDRGANTGELFF.

The rearrangement joins TRBV30 to TRBJ2-1, with 7 bases that match TRBD1. Trimming removed 2 bases from V and 8 bases from J; junction bases left unmatched: 3. Per the germline V gene, CDR1 is GTSNPN and CDR2 is SVGIG (reference sequence). The CDR3 has 12 residues. The CDR3 region is CAWSPQGDEQFF. CDR3 bases: TGTGCCTGGAGTCCGCAGGGGGATGAGCAGTTCTTC. The full variable domain, rest sourced from reference TRBV30 and TRBJ2-1, is SQTIHQWPATLVQPVGSPLSLECTVEGTSNPNLYWYRQAAGRGLQLLFYSVGIGQISSEVPQNLSASRPQDRQFILSSKKLLLSDSGFYLCAWSPQGDEQFFGPGTRLTVL.

The chain is built from TRBV28 and TRBJ1-5; 7 bases are shared with TRBD1. V dropped 5 bases and J dropped 3; count of bases not matched to a gene: 7. The CDR3 loop spans 15 amino acids. CDR1 is MDHEN and CDR2 is SYDVKM in the germline V gene. CDR3 sequence reads: CASSSRDSPNQPQHF. CDR3 bases: TGTGCCAGCAGTAGCCGGGACAGTCCCAATCAGCCCCAGCATTTT.

CDR3 residues: CASKTGDQPQHF. Here the CDR3 DNA reads TGTGCCAGCAAGACGGGAGATCAGCCCCAGCATTTT. The genes are TRBV6-5 and TRBJ1-5; D gene ambiguous. V was clipped by 7 bases and J by 5 bases, with 9 bases between them. The CDR3 is 12 amino acids. Per the germline V gene, CDR1 is MNHEY and CDR2 is SVGAGI.

The CDR3 DNA follows: TGCGCCAGCAGCTTGGGACAGGACCCAGATACGCAGTATTTT. Protein sequence: CASSLGQDPDTQYF. The rearrangement joins TRBV5-1 to TRBJ2-3; TRBD1 is a possible D gene (6 bases). The V gene lost 0 bases and the J gene lost 4 bases, with 9 bases spanning the gap. CDR3 length equals 14 residues. Germline lookup yields CDR1 SGHRS and CDR2 YFSETQ.

The genes are TRBV28 and TRBJ2-2; D is unresolved. CDR3 length: 11 amino acids. V shed 6 bases and J shed 7 bases, with 6 bases lying between them. Germline V gives CDR1 MDHEN, CDR2 SYDVKM. The CDR3 sequence is CASRAIGELFF. The CDR3 DNA reads as TGTGCCAGCAGAGCCATCGGGGAGCTGTTTTTT.

V and J are TRBV4-1 and TRBJ1-1; no definite D call. CDR3 length: 15 amino acids. V was pared by 4 bases and J by 1 base, with 13 bases between. Germline V lookup: CDR1 MGHRA, CDR2 YSYEKL. This CDR3 reads CASSPNRLGNTEAFF. CDR3 DNA: TGCGCCAGCAGCCCTAACCGGTTGGGGAACACTGAAGCTTTCTTT.

V usage is TRBV27 and J usage is TRBJ2-5, with D unresolved. Germline-derived CDR1 and CDR2 are MNHEY and SMNVEV (reference sequence). V lost 2 bases and J lost 5, with 12 bases in between. This CDR3 region has 14 residues. The CDR3: CASSLGQQVETQYF. The CDR3 region has the DNA TGTGCCAGCAGTTTAGGGCAGCAAGTGGAGACCCAGTACTTC.

This clone was seen a single time. The chain is built from TRBV3-1 (or the pseudogene TRBV3-2) and TRBJ2-2; D gene uncertain. Deletions cut 0 bases from V and 3 bases from J, with 5 bases between. This CDR3 has 14 residues. CDR1 is LGHDT and CDR2 is YNNKEL in the germline V gene (reference sequence). The CDR3 region is CASSQETHTGELFF. DNA of the CDR3: TGTGCCAGCAGCCAAGAAACCCACACCGGGGAGCTGTTTTTT.